This T cell receptor (beta chain) was profiled in a study of STAT5B mutations in CD4+ large granular lymphocyte leukemia. Study results and limitations: Higher CD4+ than CD8+ T-LGLL clonality might reflect small sample size.

Comment on this clone: The antigen is undetermined.

Sequenced by immunoSEQ multiplex PCR; TCRdb stores in-frame clones only, minus some. The sample contains 35,000 to 40,000 clones, around 80% of which appear only once. CDR1 MNHNY and CDR2 SVGAGI come from the germline V gene (reference sequence). CDR3 size: 14 residues. V lost 6 bases, J lost 10 bases, and 14 bases stayed unmatched. The sequence was collected from a human donor in good health. The sequenced sample was CD4+ T cells from blood buffy coats. The chain recombines TRBV6-6 with TRBJ1-1; 7 bases agree with TRBD1. The CDR3: CASRQAGGTNAAFF. CDR3 DNA: TGTGCCAGCAGACAGGCAGGGGGAACGAATGCAGCTTTCTTT.